This T cell receptor beta chain was obtained from a study of cytomegalovirus exposure and HLA in healthy donors. The wider study: Among several hundred genotyped donors, around 82% fell in the Caucasian-associated ancestry cluster.

PCR involved 60 Vbeta and 13 Jbeta primers. TCRdb's table, derived via immunoSEQ multiplex PCR, lists solely in-frame clones and lacks some. The sample carries approximately 90,000 clones, approximately 63% recorded once. V lost 4 bases and J lost 4, with 13 bases in between. Germline CDR1 is MDHEN and CDR2 is SYDVKM. The CDR3 consists of 15 residues. Study-level results: The authors reported that TCR beta sequences could predict HLA-A and HLA-B alleles. These predictions were accurate for most subjects in the first cohort. In a later analysis, most CMV-associated TCR beta chains appeared HLA-restricted. Sequencing depth across donors, presence/absence analyses assumed, was roughly uniform.

Concerning this clone itself: As yet, its antigen is unknown.

The specimen was PBMCs. V is TRBV28 and J is TRBJ1-4, with D perhaps matching TRBD1 (5 bases). This clonotype was obtained from a woman between 25 and 40 years old in good health and CMV-seronegative. The DNA of the CDR3 is TGTGCCAGCAGTTCCAGACAGTTTGATAATGAAAAACTGTTTTTT. The encoded protein is CASSSRQFDNEKLFF.